The T cell receptor beta chain under discussion was sequenced for a study of blood T cell dynamics during melanoma immunotherapy. Study overall: Patients with metastatic melanoma got pembrolizumab or nivolumab-ipilimumab as first-line care.

The table came from immunoSEQ multiplex PCR; TCRdb's copy has only in-frame clones and leaves some out. Altogether about 11,000 clones are present, around 87% being singletons, with the ten largest covering 6.5% to 7%. This clone was observed a single time. Time point specified: week 3, after first cycle of checkpoint inhibitor. Patients had no prior systemic cancer treatment, immunosuppressants or other active cancers. This specimen consisted of blood, obtained from a patient treated with checkpoint blockade. This clonotype was sampled from a human donor with melanoma.

The chain's CDR3 is CASGAQQGAGYGYTF. The CDR3 DNA sequence: TGTGCCAGCGGGGCTCAACAGGGGGCGGGCTATGGCTACACCTTC. This rearrangement joins TRBV6-5 to TRBJ1-2; 9 bases agree with TRBD1. J was trimmed by 4 bases and V by 8 bases; bases with no gene match: 11. This CDR3 contains 15 residues. Per the germline V gene, CDR1 is MNHEY and CDR2 is SVGAGI.